This TCR beta chain was recovered during a study of cytomegalovirus exposure and HLA in healthy donors. Study findings and constraints: The number of N-insertions in an Asian-associated ancestry cluster was reportedly below the roughly 620-donor mean in a later analysis. A few of the chains that were CMV-associated were confirmed in vitro to be specific for CMV antigens.

A remark on this clone: The antigen is not known.

PCR amplification relied on 60 Vbeta primers (plus 13 Jbeta primers). Here immunoSEQ multiplex PCR was the method, and the copy in TCRdb shows in-frame clones only, minus some. The sample has roughly 180,000 clones; about 83% are singletons. CDR1 ENHRY and CDR2 SYGVKD come from the germline V gene. The CDR3 is 14 residues long. After removal of 3 bases from V and 3 bases from J, the junction contained 3 bases not matched to a gene. Sequencing input: PBMCs. The clonotype originates from a girl aged 5 to 17 in good health and CMV-seropositive. The chain links TRBV10-3 to TRBJ2-7, with TRBD1 matching 9 bases. The CDR3 reads CAISEWGQGYEQYF. CDR3 nucleotides: TGTGCCATCAGTGAATGGGGACAGGGCTACGAGCAGTACTTC.